Shown below are 3 T cell receptor beta chains from a single sample sequenced in a study of shared clonotypes between healthy human individuals. Data came from immunoSEQ multiplex PCR; TCRdb stores just in-frame clones and leaves some out. Of approximately 110,000 clones listed, around 64% are singletons. The sample consisted of memory CD8+ T cells sorted from blood. Subset given: CD45RO+ cells pooled with CCR7-negative TemRA cells. The receptors derive from a woman aged 25 to 45 in good health.

The J gene is TRBJ2-7, the V gene TRBV25-1; possibly TRBD1 or TRBD2 for D (5 bases each). Trimming removed 1 base at V and 2 bases at J, with 9 bases between. Germline-derived CDR1 and CDR2 are MGHDK and SYGVNS. CDR3 length: 14 residues. The CDR3 here is CASSESRGPYEQYF. The CDR3 DNA is TGTGCCAGCAGTGAATCCCGGGGACCCTACGAGCAGTACTTC.

V is TRBV7-6 and J is TRBJ2-1, with 7 bases identical to TRBD2. The CDR3 runs to 16 residues. Germline CDR1 SGHVS, CDR2 FNYEAQ. V lost 3 bases to trimming and J lost 4 bases; unmatched junction nucleotides: 9. CDR3 DNA: TGTGCCAGCAGCTTTTTGGGGGAGGGTGAATACAATGAGCAGTTCTTC. Translating it yields CASSFLGEGEYNEQFF.

V usage is TRBV29-1 and J usage is TRBJ2-7, with 9 bases lining up with TRBD1. Per germline, CDR1 SQVTM and CDR2 ANQGSEA. The CDR3 length is 11 residues. Germline trimming cut 6 bases from V and 5 bases from J; bases unmatched to any gene: 2. CDR3 amino acids: CSVRTGDEQYF. The CDR3 nucleotides are TGCAGCGTGAGGACAGGGGACGAGCAGTACTTC.